Listed below are T cell receptor beta chains from one sample, sequenced in a study of shared clonotypes between healthy human individuals. Assay used: immunoSEQ multiplex PCR; TCRdb lists only in-frame clones, some missing. The repertoire has approximately 940,000 clones, approximately 80% of them found once; the top ten carry about 1.5%. The sample consisted of memory CD4+ T cells sorted from blood. These receptors all come from a man aged 18 to 30 in good health. The CDR3 runs from the conserved cysteine through the conserved F or W. The order of the fields is D gene, J gene, clone size, V gene, CDR3 protein, CDR3 DNA. A D gene is named only where the DNA matches it firmly. Clone size is given for some rows only: seen once, a few or many times, or a class if the clone is expanded.

D: NA; J: TRBJ1-6; size: NA; V: TRBV2; CDR3: CASSLTGLVDSPLHF; DNA: TGTGCCAGCAGCCTTACGGGATTGGTAGATTCACCCCTCCACTTT
D: NA; J: TRBJ2-3; size: NA; V: TRBV10-3; CDR3: CAITQGGTTLPSEQYF; DNA: TGTGCCATCACCCAAGGGGGGACTACTCTTCCTTCGGAGCAGTATTTT
D: NA; J: TRBJ1-2; size: few; V: TRBV19; CDR3: CASSKTAPSAYGYTF; DNA: TGTGCCAGTAGCAAAACAGCGCCCTCGGCCTATGGCTACACCTTC
D: NA; J: TRBJ1-5; size: NA; V: TRBV4-1; CDR3: CASSPSGMGNQPQHF; DNA: TGCGCCAGCAGCCCCAGTGGGATGGGCAATCAGCCCCAGCATTTT
D: NA; J: TRBJ1-2; size: once; V: TRBV19; CDR3: CASSIGDGSYGYTF; DNA: TGTGCCAGTAGTATCGGGGACGGATCCTATGGCTACACCTTC
D: NA; J: TRBJ1-1; size: once; V: TRBV6-5; CDR3: CASSSVGTEAFF; DNA: TGTGCCAGCAGTTCTGTCGGAACTGAAGCTTTCTTT
D: NA; J: TRBJ1-1; size: few; V: TRBV9; CDR3: CASSPFGANTEAFF; DNA: TGTGCCAGCAGTCCCTTCGGGGCGAACACTGAAGCTTTCTTT
D: NA; J: TRBJ1-6; size: few; V: TRBV19; CDR3: CASRPGRDSPLHF; DNA: TGTGCCAGTAGACCGGGGAGGGATTCACCCCTCCACTTT
D: TRBD2; J: TRBJ2-2; size: NA; V: TRBV18; CDR3: CASSSGLAGVSGELFF; DNA: TGTGCCAGCTCATCAGGACTAGCGGGAGTCTCCGGGGAGCTGTTTTTT
D: NA; J: TRBJ2-2; size: NA; V: TRBV15; CDR3: CATRTAYTGELFF; DNA: TGTGCCACCAGGACGGCGTACACCGGGGAGCTGTTTTTT
D: NA; J: TRBJ2-5; size: NA; V: TRBV19; CDR3: CASSIQGIQETQYF; DNA: TGTGCCAGTAGTATTCAGGGAATCCAAGAGACCCAGTACTTC
D: NA; J: TRBJ2-1; size: NA; V: TRBV20-1; CDR3: CSAGWNEQFF; DNA: TGCAGTGCTGGTTGGAATGAGCAGTTCTTC
D: NA; J: TRBJ2-7; size: NA; V: TRBV4-1; CDR3: CASSQEKQGSRYEQYF; DNA: TGCGCCAGCAGCCAAGAGAAGCAGGGGAGTAGGTACGAGCAGTACTTC
D: TRBD1; J: TRBJ2-7; size: NA; V: TRBV5-1; CDR3: CASSWTTGDPYEQYF; DNA: TGCGCCAGCAGCTGGACGACAGGGGATCCCTACGAGCAGTACTTC
D: NA; J: TRBJ1-1; size: NA; V: TRBV2; CDR3: CASKGELNTEAFF; DNA: TGTGCCAGCAAAGGGGAGTTGAACACTGAAGCTTTCTTT
D: TRBD1; J: TRBJ2-2; size: once; V: TRBV5-1; CDR3: CASSFGDRGYTGELFF; DNA: TGCGCCAGCAGCTTTGGCGACAGGGGGTACACCGGGGAGCTGTTTTTT
D: TRBD2; J: TRBJ2-5; size: NA; V: TRBV5-1; CDR3: CASKSGGNQETQYF; DNA: TGCGCCAGCAAATCGGGGGGGAACCAAGAGACCCAGTACTTC
D: NA; J: TRBJ2-7; size: NA; V: TRBV7-3; CDR3: CASSLTSGNYYEQYF; DNA: TGTGCCAGCAGCTTAACGAGTGGAAACTACTACGAGCAGTACTTC
D: TRBD1; J: TRBJ1-1; size: NA; V: TRBV6-5; CDR3: CATNKGQGVSEAFF; DNA: TGTGCCACCAACAAAGGACAGGGAGTATCTGAAGCTTTCTTT
D: TRBD1; J: TRBJ2-7; size: NA; V: TRBV2; CDR3: CASSSRRRGQGTYEQYF; DNA: TGTGCCAGCAGTTCCCGCCGGCGGGGACAGGGTACCTACGAGCAGTACTTC
D: NA; J: TRBJ1-3; size: NA; V: TRBV20-1; CDR3: CSASPGNTIYF; DNA: TGCAGTGCTAGTCCCGGGAACACCATATATTTT
D: NA; J: TRBJ1-5; size: few; V: TRBV7-2; CDR3: CASSLGAAGNQPQHF; DNA: TGTGCCAGCAGCTTAGGCGCTGCGGGTAATCAGCCCCAGCATTTT
D: TRBD1; J: TRBJ1-5; size: once; V: TRBV25-1; CDR3: CASSRTGLYQPQHF; DNA: TGTGCCAGCAGTAGGACAGGGCTCTACCAGCCCCAGCATTTT
D: NA; J: TRBJ2-5; size: NA; V: TRBV27; CDR3: CASSLNSGIGTQYF; DNA: TGTGCCAGCAGTTTGAACTCAGGGATAGGGACCCAGTACTTC
D: NA; J: TRBJ1-1; size: NA; V: TRBV5-6; CDR3: CASSLARNTEAFF; DNA: TGTGCCAGCAGCCTGGCGAGAAACACTGAAGCTTTCTTT
D: NA; J: TRBJ2-7; size: NA; V: TRBV18; CDR3: CASSPPNQRSNYEQYF; DNA: TGTGCCAGCTCACCACCTAACCAGCGGTCAAACTACGAGCAGTACTTC
D: TRBD1; J: TRBJ1-1; size: NA; V: TRBV9; CDR3: CASSVGQGVTEAFF; DNA: TGTGCCAGCAGCGTAGGACAGGGCGTCACTGAAGCTTTCTTT
D: NA; J: TRBJ1-2; size: NA; V: TRBV10-1; CDR3: CASSKGTEYGYTF; DNA: TGCGCCAGCAGTAAAGGGACGGAATATGGCTACACCTTC
D: NA; J: TRBJ2-2; size: NA; V: TRBV2; CDR3: CASGAGLNTGELFF; DNA: TGTGCCTCCGGGGCGGGCCTGAACACCGGGGAGCTGTTTTTT
D: NA; J: TRBJ2-3; size: NA; V: TRBV5-6; CDR3: CASSLRHGDTQYF; DNA: TGTGCCAGCAGCTTAAGGCACGGGGATACGCAGTATTTT
D: NA; J: TRBJ2-1; size: NA; V: TRBV11-3; CDR3: CASSLYGTYNEQFF; DNA: TGTGCCAGCAGCTTATACGGGACCTACAATGAGCAGTTCTTC
D: NA; J: TRBJ2-7; size: NA; V: TRBV21-1; CDR3: CASSKRLRDSISYEQYF; DNA: TGTGCCAGCAGCAAAAGACTCCGGGACTCCATCTCCTACGAGCAGTACTTC
D: NA; J: TRBJ2-1; size: NA; V: TRBV7-2; CDR3: CASSLPQHNEQFF; DNA: TGTGCCAGCAGCTTGCCCCAGCACAATGAGCAGTTCTTC
D: NA; J: TRBJ1-1; size: NA; V: TRBV6-5; CDR3: CASSYSREGNTEAFF; DNA: TGTGCCAGCAGTTACTCGAGGGAGGGGAACACTGAAGCTTTCTTT
D: TRBD2; J: TRBJ2-5; size: NA; V: TRBV6-6; CDR3: CASSKLAGVLEETQYF; DNA: TGTGCCAGCAGTAAACTAGCGGGGGTGCTGGAGGAGACCCAGTACTTC
D: NA; J: TRBJ1-1; size: NA; V: TRBV18; CDR3: CASSPGPLNTEAFF; DNA: TGTGCCAGCTCACCCGGGCCCCTGAACACTGAAGCTTTCTTT
D: NA; J: TRBJ1-3; size: NA; V: TRBV9; CDR3: CASSVQGWEDTIYF; DNA: TGTGCCAGCAGCGTCCAGGGGTGGGAGGACACCATATATTTT
D: NA; J: TRBJ1-5; size: NA; V: TRBV4-1; CDR3: CASSQDLAGFQPQHF; DNA: TGCGCCAGCAGCCAAGATCTGGCGGGGTTTCAGCCCCAGCATTTT
D: NA; J: TRBJ1-6; size: NA; V: TRBV19; CDR3: CASSEGPYNSPLHF; DNA: TGTGCCAGTAGTGAGGGTCCTTATAATTCACCCCTCCACTTT
D: NA; J: TRBJ1-5; size: NA; V: TRBV2; CDR3: CASSEFLQGGRANSNQPQHF; DNA: TGTGCCAGCAGTGAATTTCTACAGGGAGGAAGGGCCAATAGCAATCAGCCCCAGCATTTT
D: NA; J: TRBJ2-2; size: NA; V: TRBV10-3; CDR3: CATKTNTGELFF; DNA: TGTGCCACAAAGACGAACACCGGGGAGCTGTTTTTT
D: NA; J: TRBJ2-1; size: once; V: TRBV5-1; CDR3: CASSLRTGRDEQFF; DNA: TGCGCCAGCAGCCTTCGGACAGGGAGGGATGAGCAGTTCTTC
D: TRBD2; J: TRBJ2-7; size: NA; V: TRBV6-5; CDR3: CASSAGTSLREQYF; DNA: TGTGCCAGCAGTGCCGGGACTAGCCTACGTGAGCAGTACTTC
D: NA; J: TRBJ2-5; size: NA; V: TRBV7-8; CDR3: CASSRSSQETQYF; DNA: TGTGCCAGCAGCCGCAGCTCCCAAGAGACCCAGTACTTC
D: NA; J: TRBJ1-2; size: NA; V: TRBV2; CDR3: CASMGDNYGYTF; DNA: TGTGCCAGCATGGGGGACAACTATGGCTACACCTTC
D: NA; J: TRBJ1-6; size: few; V: TRBV6-1; CDR3: CASSDRVGSPLHF; DNA: TGTGCCAGCAGTGACAGGGTGGGGTCACCCCTCCACTTT
D: NA; J: TRBJ1-2; size: NA; V: TRBV6-5; CDR3: CASSYVPWGGYGYTF; DNA: TGTGCCAGCAGTTACGTCCCGTGGGGTGGCTATGGCTACACCTTC
D: NA; J: TRBJ2-1; size: NA; V: TRBV21-1; CDR3: CASSKSPPGRESYNEQFF; DNA: TGTGCCAGCAGCAAAAGCCCGCCCGGCAGGGAATCGTACAATGAGCAGTTCTTC
D: TRBD1; J: TRBJ1-2; size: once; V: TRBV5-6; CDR3: CASSTGGGYGYTF; DNA: TGTGCCAGCAGTACAGGGGGCGGCTATGGCTACACCTTC
D: TRBD1; J: TRBJ1-5; size: NA; V: TRBV5-4; CDR3: CASSFRQGPQPQHF; DNA: TGTGCCAGCAGCTTCCGACAGGGCCCTCAGCCCCAGCATTTT
D: TRBD1; J: TRBJ2-3; size: NA; V: TRBV11-2; CDR3: CASTRRDRVKDTQYF; DNA: TGTGCCAGCACCAGAAGGGACAGGGTCAAAGATACGCAGTATTTT
D: NA; J: TRBJ1-5; size: NA; V: TRBV6-1; CDR3: CASINRESNQPQHF; DNA: TGTGCCAGCATCAACAGGGAAAGCAATCAGCCCCAGCATTTT
D: NA; J: TRBJ2-5; size: NA; V: TRBV7-3; CDR3: CASSPRGQTQETQYF; DNA: TGTGCCAGCAGCCCGCGGGGACAGACCCAAGAGACCCAGTACTTC
D: NA; J: TRBJ1-3; size: NA; V: TRBV29-1; CDR3: CSVVETISGNTIYF; DNA: TGCAGCGTTGTCGAAACGATCTCTGGAAACACCATATATTTT
D: NA; J: TRBJ1-5; size: NA; V: TRBV18; CDR3: CASSPAVLRAQHF; DNA: TGTGCCAGCTCACCCGCAGTCCTACGAGCCCAGCATTTT